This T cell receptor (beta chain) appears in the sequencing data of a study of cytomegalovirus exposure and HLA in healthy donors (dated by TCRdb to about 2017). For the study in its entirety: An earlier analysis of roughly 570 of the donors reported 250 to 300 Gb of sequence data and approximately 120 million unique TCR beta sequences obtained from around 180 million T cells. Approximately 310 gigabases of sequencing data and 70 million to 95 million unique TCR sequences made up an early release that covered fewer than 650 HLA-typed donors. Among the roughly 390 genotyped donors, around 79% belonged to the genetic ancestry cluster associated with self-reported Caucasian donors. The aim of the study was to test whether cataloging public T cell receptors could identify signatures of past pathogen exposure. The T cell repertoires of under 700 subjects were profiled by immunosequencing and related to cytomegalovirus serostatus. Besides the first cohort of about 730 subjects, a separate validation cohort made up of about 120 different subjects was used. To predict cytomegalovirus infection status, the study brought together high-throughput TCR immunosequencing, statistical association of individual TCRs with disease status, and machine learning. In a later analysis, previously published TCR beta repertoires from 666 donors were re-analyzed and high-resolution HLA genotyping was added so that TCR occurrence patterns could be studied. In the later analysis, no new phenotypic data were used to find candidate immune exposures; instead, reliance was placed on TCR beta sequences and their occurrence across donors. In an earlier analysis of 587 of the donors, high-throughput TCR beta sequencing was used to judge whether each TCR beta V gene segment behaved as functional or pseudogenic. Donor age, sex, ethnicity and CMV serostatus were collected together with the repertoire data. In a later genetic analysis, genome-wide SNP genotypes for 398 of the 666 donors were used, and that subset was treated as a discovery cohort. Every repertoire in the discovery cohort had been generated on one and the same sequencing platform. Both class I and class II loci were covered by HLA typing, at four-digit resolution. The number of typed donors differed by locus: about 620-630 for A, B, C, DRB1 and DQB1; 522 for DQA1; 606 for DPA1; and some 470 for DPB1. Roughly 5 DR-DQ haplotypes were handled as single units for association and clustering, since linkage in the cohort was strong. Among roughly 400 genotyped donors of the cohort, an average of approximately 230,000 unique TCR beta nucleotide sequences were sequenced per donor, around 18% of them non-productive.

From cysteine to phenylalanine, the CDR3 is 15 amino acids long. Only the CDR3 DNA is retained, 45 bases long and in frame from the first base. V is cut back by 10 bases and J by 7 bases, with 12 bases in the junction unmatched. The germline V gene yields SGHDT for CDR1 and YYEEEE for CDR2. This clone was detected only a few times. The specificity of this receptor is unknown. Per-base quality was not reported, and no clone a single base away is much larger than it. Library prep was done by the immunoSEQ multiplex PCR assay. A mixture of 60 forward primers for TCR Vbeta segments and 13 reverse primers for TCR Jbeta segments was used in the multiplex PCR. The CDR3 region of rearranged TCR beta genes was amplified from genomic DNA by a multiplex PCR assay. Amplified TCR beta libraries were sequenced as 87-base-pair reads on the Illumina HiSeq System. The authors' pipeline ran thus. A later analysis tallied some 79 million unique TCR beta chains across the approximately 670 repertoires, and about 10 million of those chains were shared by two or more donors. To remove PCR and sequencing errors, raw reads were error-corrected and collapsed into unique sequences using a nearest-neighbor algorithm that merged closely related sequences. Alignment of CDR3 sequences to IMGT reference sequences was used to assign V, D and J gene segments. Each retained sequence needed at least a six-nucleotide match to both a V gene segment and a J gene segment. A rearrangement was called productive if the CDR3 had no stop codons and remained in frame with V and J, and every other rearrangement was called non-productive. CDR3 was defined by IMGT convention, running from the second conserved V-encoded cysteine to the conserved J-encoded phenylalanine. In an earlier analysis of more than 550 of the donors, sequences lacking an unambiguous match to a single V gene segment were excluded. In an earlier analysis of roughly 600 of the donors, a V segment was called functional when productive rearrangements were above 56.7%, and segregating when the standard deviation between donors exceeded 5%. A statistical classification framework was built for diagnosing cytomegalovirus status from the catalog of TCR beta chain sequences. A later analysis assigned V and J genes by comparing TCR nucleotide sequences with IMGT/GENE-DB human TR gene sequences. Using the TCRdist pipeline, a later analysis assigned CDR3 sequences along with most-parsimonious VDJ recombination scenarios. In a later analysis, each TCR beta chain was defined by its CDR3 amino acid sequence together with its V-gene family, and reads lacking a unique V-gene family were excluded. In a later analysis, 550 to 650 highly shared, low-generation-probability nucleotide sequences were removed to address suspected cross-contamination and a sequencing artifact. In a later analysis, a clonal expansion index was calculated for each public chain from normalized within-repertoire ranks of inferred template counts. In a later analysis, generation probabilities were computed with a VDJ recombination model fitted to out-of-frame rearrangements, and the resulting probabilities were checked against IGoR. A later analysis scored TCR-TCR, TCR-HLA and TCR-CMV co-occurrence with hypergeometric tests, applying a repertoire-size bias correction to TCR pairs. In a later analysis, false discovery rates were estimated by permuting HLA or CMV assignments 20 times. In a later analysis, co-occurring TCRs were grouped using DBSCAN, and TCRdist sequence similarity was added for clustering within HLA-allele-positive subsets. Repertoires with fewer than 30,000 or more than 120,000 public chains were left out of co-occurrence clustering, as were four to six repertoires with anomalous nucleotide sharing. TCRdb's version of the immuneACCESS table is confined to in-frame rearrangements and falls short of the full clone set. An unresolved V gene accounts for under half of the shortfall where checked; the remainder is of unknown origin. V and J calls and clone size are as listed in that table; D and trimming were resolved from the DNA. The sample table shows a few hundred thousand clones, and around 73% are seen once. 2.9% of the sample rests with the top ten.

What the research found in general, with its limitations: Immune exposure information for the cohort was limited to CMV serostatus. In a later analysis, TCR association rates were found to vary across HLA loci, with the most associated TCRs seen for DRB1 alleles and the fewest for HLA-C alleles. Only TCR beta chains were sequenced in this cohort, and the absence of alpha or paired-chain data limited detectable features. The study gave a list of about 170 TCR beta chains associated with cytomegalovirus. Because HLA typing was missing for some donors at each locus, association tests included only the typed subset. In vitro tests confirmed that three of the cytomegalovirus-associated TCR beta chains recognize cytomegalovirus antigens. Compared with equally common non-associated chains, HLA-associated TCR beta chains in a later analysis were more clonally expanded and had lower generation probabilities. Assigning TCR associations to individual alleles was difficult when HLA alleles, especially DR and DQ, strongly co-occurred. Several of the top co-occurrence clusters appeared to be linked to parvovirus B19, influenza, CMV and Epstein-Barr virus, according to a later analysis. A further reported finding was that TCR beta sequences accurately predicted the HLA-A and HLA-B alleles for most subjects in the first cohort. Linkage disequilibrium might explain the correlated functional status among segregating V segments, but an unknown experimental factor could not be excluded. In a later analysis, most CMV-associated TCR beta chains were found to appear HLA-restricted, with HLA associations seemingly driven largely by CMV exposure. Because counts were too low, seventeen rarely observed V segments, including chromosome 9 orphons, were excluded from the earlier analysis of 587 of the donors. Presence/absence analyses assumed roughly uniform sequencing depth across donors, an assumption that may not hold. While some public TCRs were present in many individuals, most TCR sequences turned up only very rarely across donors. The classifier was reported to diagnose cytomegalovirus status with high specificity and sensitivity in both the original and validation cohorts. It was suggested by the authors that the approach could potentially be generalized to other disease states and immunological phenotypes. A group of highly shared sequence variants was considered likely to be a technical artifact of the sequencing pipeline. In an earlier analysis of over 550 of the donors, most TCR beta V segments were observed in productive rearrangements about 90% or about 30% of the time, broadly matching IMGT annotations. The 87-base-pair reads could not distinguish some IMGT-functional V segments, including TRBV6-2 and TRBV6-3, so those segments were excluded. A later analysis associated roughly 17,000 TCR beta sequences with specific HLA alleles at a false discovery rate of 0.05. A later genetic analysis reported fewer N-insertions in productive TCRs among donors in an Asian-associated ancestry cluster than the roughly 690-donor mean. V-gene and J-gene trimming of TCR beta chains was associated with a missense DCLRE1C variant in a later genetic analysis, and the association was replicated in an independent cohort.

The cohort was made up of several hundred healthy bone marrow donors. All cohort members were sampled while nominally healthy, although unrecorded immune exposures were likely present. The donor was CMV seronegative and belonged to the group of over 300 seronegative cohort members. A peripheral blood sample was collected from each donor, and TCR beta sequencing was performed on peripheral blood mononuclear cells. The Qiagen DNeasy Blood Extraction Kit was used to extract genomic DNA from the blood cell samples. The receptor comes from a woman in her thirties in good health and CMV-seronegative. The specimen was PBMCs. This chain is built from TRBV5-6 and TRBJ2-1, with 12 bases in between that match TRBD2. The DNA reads TGTGCCGCGCGGGCTAGCGGGGGGGCTTGGAATGAGCAGTTCTTC. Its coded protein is CAARASGGAWNEQFF.